The next 32 T cell receptor beta chains were all read from a single sample in a study of blood T cell repertoires in COVID-19. Sequencing was performed with immunoSEQ multiplex PCR; in TCRdb, only in-frame clones are kept and a portion is missing. The sample consists of 200,000 to 300,000 clones, around nine tenths of them appearing once. Sample: peripheral blood. The receptors derive from an older woman who had recovered from COVID-19.

This chain links TRBV29-1 with TRBJ2-1, with TRBD1 as a possible D gene (5 bases). Looked up from germline, CDR1 is SQVTM and CDR2 is ANQGSEA. The CDR3 has 18 residues. Trimming stripped 0 bases from V and 6 bases from J, with 24 bases between. In nucleotides, the CDR3 is TGCAGCGTTGAAGATAAGTTGATGCCCAGGGTATCAAGCAATGAGCAGTTCTTC. Its protein product is CSVEDKLMPRVSSNEQFF.

This clone was observed many times. This chain connects TRBV4-2 to TRBJ2-7; 10 nucleotides align to TRBD2. V shed 3 bases and J 0 bases; nucleotides not matched to a gene: 5. This CDR3 region has 16 residues. In germline, CDR1 is LGHNA, CDR2 YNFKEQ. This CDR3 is CASSQVAGGSSYEQYF. CDR3 DNA sequence: TGTGCCAGCAGCCAGGTAGCGGGGGGTTCCTCCTACGAGCAGTACTTC.

The V call is TRBV6-6, the J call TRBJ2-1; 10 bases agree with TRBD2. The J segment lost 7 bases and the V segment lost 7 bases, leaving 13 bases of the junction unmatched. The CDR3 is 16 amino acids. In germline, CDR1 is MNHNY, CDR2 SVGAGI (reference sequence). Here the CDR3 DNA reads TGTGCCAGCACGGACCCAAGCGGGGGGGCTAGGAATGAGCAGTTCTTC. Encoded protein: CASTDPSGGARNEQFF.

Points on this clone: With a much larger clone just one base away, this may be a read error. This chain connects TRBV7-2 to TRBJ1-2; no definite D call. The CDR3 has 12 amino acids. The ends were cut back, 1 base at V and 4 bases at J, with 4 bases in the middle. From germline, CDR1 is SGHTA and CDR2 FQGNSA. Here the CDR3 reads CASSLDIYGYTF. The CDR3 coding sequence is TGTGCCAGCAGCTTAGACATCTATGGCTACACCTTC. The variable domain in full, with the rest retrieved from reference TRBV7-2 and TRBJ1-2, is GAGVSQSPSNKVTEKGKDVELRCDPISGHTALYWYRQSLGQGLEFLIYFQGNSAPDKSGLPSDRFSAERTGGSVSTLTIQRTQQEDSAVYLCASSLDIYGYTFGSGTRLTVV.

The chain joins TRBV6-5 to TRBJ1-1; D is uncertain. The CDR3 sequence is 14 residues long. CDR1 and CDR2 (germline): MNHEY, SVGAGI. V was clipped by 0 bases and J by 2 bases, with 7 bases between them. CDR3 in amino acids: CASSYSALNTEAFF. The CDR3 nucleotides read TGTGCCAGCAGTTACTCAGCGTTAAACACTGAAGCTTTCTTT.

CDR3: CASSPNPPNTEAFF. Written as DNA, the CDR3 is TGTGCCAGCAGCCCAAATCCCCCGAACACTGAAGCTTTCTTT. The chain couples TRBV9 to TRBJ1-1, with D hard to call. Germline V CDR1 and CDR2: SGDLS, YYNGEE. The CDR3 totals 14 residues. The germline V and J ends were trimmed by 4 bases and 1 base, with 11 bases remaining between them.

V gene TRBV9 combines with J gene TRBJ1-5, with D perhaps matching TRBD1 (5 bases). The CDR3 is 14 residues long. Germline CDR1 reads SGDLS; CDR2 reads YYNGEE. V was clipped by 0 bases and J by 6 bases, with 10 bases between them. The CDR3 sequence: CASSVAGGRQPQHF. CDR3 DNA: TGTGCCAGCAGCGTAGCGGGGGGACGTCAGCCCCAGCATTTT.

This chain connects TRBV5-5 to TRBJ2-5; 8 bases agree with TRBD1. V dropped 0 bases and J dropped 5; count of bases not matched to a gene: 6. Germline V CDR1 and CDR2: SGHKS, YYEKEE (reference sequence). The CDR3 loop spans 15 amino acids. CDR3 nucleotide sequence: TGTGCCAGCAGCTTGGCAGGACAGGGTGGGGAGACCCAGTACTTC. Translating gives CASSLAGQGGETQYF.

The chain joins TRBV6-5 to TRBJ2-7; 11 bases agree with TRBD2. The CDR3 length is 15 residues. Germline V gene lookup returns CDR1 MNHEY and CDR2 SVGAGI. The ends lost 6 bases at V and 7 bases at J; junction bases unmatched: 11. CDR3 in DNA: TGTGCCAGCAGACCCATAGCGGGGGGGGCCCGGGAGCAGTACTTC. Translation: CASRPIAGGAREQYF.

The chain joins TRBV6-5 to TRBJ2-5; weak D call: TRBD1 (5 bases). The CDR3 spans 13 residues. Germline V CDR1 and CDR2: MNHEY, SVGAGI. V lost 7 bases to trimming and J lost 5 bases, with 14 bases between them. In DNA, the CDR3 is TGTGCCAGCACTAAGACAGCTCTGGAGACCCAGTACTTC. It specifies CASTKTALETQYF.

The chain joins TRBV19 to TRBJ1-5; TRBD1 aligns across 11 bases. J was trimmed by 6 bases and V by 6 bases; bases with no gene match: 1. The CDR3 sequence is 13 residues long. Germline V gene data show CDR1 as LNHDA and CDR2 as SQIVND (reference sequence). CDR3 region: CASRGQGGQPQHF. As DNA, the CDR3 is TGTGCCAGTAGGGGACAGGGGGGTCAGCCCCAGCATTTT. The entire variable domain, with the rest obtained from reference TRBV19 and TRBJ1-5, is as follows: DGGITQSPKYLFRKEGQNVTLSCEQNLNHDAMYWYRQDPGQGLRLIYYSQIVNDFQKGDIAEGYSVSREKKESFPLTVTSAQKNPTAFYLCASRGQGGQPQHFGDGTRLSIL.

The chain recombines TRBV19 with TRBJ2-2; 8 bases line up with TRBD1. V lost 9 bases, J lost 5 bases, and 5 bases stayed unmatched. CDR1 LNHDA and CDR2 SQIVND come from the germline V gene (reference sequence). This CDR3 is 13 amino acids long. The CDR3 DNA reads TGTGCCAGCAGGGGGCGGGGAACCGGGGAGCTGTTTTTT. This encodes CASRGRGTGELFF. The entire variable domain, with the rest obtained from reference TRBV19 and TRBJ2-2, is as follows: DGGITQSPKYLFRKEGQNVTLSCEQNLNHDAMYWYRQDPGQGLRLIYYSQIVNDFQKGDIAEGYSVSREKKESFPLTVTSAQKNPTAFYLCASRGRGTGELFFGEGSRLTVL.

The chain is built from TRBV24-1 and TRBJ2-2; the D gene is possibly TRBD1 (6 bases). Trimming cost V 9 bases and J 6 bases, with 7 bases left between them. Looked up from germline, CDR1 is KGHDR and CDR2 is SFDVKD. The CDR3 contains 11 residues. CDR3 region: CATAGAGELFF. In DNA, the CDR3 is TGTGCCACCGCAGGGGCCGGGGAGCTGTTTTTT.

As concerns this clone: With a much larger clone just one base away, this may be a read error. This chain uses TRBV5-4 with TRBJ1-2; 9 bases are shared with TRBD1. The CDR3 sequence is 14 residues long. CDR1 SGHNT and CDR2 YYREEE come from the germline V gene (reference sequence). The V and J ends lost 3 bases and 3 bases, in that order; junction bases with no gene match: 3. The CDR3, as DNA: TGTGCCAGCAGCTCCGGGACAGGGCACTATGGCTACACCTTC. It yields the protein CASSSGTGHYGYTF.

The genes are TRBV6-2 or TRBV6-3 and TRBJ1-3; D remains unclear. The germline V and J ends were trimmed by 4 bases and 2 bases, with 12 bases remaining between them. CDR1 is MNHEY and CDR2 is SVGEGT in the germline V gene. CDR3 size: 15 residues. In DNA form, the CDR3 reads TGTGCCAGCAGTTGGACTTACCCCGCTGGAAACACCATATATTTT. Its translation is CASSWTYPAGNTIYF.

CDR3 sequence (DNA): TGTGCCACCAGCAGAGATCGGAGGGAGGGTGTGGGGTACGAGCAGTACTTC. This sequence encodes CATSRDRREGVGYEQYF. This rearrangement joins TRBV15 to TRBJ2-7; 7 positions match TRBD2. There are 17 residues in the CDR3. The ends lost 0 bases at V and 4 bases at J; junction bases unmatched: 12. Germline V lookup: CDR1 LNHNV, CDR2 YYDKDF (reference sequence).

V usage is TRBV7-2 and J usage is TRBJ1-4, with D possibly being TRBD1 (6 bases). The germline gives CDR1 SGHTA, CDR2 FQGNSA. Trimming left V 5 bases short and J 11 bases short, with 12 bases between. This CDR3 spans 12 amino acids. The CDR3 nucleotides read TGTGCCAGCAGCCCCCTCCAGGGGAAACTGTTTTTT. It is translated as CASSPLQGKLFF.

This clone was found a few times. The genes are TRBV5-4 and TRBJ2-7; 7 positions agree with TRBD1. V lost 4 bases, J lost 7 bases, and 11 bases stayed unmatched. The CDR3 is 14 amino acids. CDR1 is SGHNT, CDR2 YYREEE, per germline (reference sequence). CDR3 region: CASSGGQPFLEQYF. Written as DNA, the CDR3 is TGTGCCAGCAGCGGGGGACAGCCTTTCTTGGAGCAGTACTTC. Filled out from reference TRBV5-4 and TRBJ2-7, the complete variable domain reads ETGVTQSPTHLIKTRGQQVTLRCSSQSGHNTVSWYQQALGQGPQFIFQYYREEENGRGNFPPRFSGLQFPNYSSELNVNALELDDSALYLCASSGGQPFLEQYFGPGTRLTVT.

The chain combines TRBV24-1 with TRBJ1-4; no firm D call. This CDR3 is 15 amino acids long. V shed 2 bases and J shed 8 bases, with 14 bases lying between them. Per germline, CDR1 KGHDR and CDR2 SFDVKD. The CDR3 bases are TGTGCCACCAGTGATTCGAGGTCGGATAGCGAAAAACTGTTTTTT. Amino acid sequence: CATSDSRSDSEKLFF.

The V call is TRBV27, the J call TRBJ1-6; TRBD1 aligns across 7 bases. The CDR3 is 14 residues long. Germline assignment: CDR1 MNHEY and CDR2 SMNVEV (reference sequence). J gave up 9 bases and V 5 bases, and 7 bases lay outside the gene matches. CDR3 nucleotides: TGTGCCAGCAGTACAAGGACAGGTTCTTCACCCCTCCACTTT. Residues: CASSTRTGSSPLHF.

V usage is TRBV28 and J usage is TRBJ2-1; TRBD1 might be the D (6 bases). Germline V gene sequence: CDR1 MDHEN, CDR2 SYDVKM. This CDR3 is 12 amino acids long. V lost 6 bases, J lost 16 bases, and 19 bases lay in between. CDR3 in DNA: TGTGCCAGCAGCCCTGGCAGGGGCCGCCCCTTCTTC. The encoded protein is CASSPGRGRPFF.

The gene calls are TRBV5-1 and TRBJ1-4; D unclear. The CDR3 is made up of 14 amino acids. The ends were cut back, 4 bases at V and 3 bases at J, with 10 bases in the middle. The V gene's germline CDR1 is SGHRS and CDR2 YFSETQ. This CDR3 is CASSTREPNEKLFF. DNA of the CDR3: TGCGCCAGCAGCACCCGGGAACCTAATGAAAAACTGTTTTTT.

This chain uses TRBV7-2 with TRBJ2-5, with 10 bases fitting TRBD2. There are 15 residues in the CDR3. The trim removed 1 base at V and 4 bases at J, leaving 3 bases unmatched. Germline CDR1 SGHTA, CDR2 FQGNSA. CDR3 protein: CASSLGLAGVETQYF. CDR3 sequence (DNA): TGTGCCAGCAGCTTAGGCCTAGCGGGGGTAGAGACCCAGTACTTC.

The chain recombines TRBV11-1 with TRBJ2-5, with 8 bases aligning to TRBD2. J gave up 1 base and V 6 bases, and 4 bases lay outside the gene matches. Germline-derived CDR1 and CDR2 are SGHAT and FQDESV (reference sequence). The CDR3 length is 14 residues. Here the CDR3 DNA reads TGTGCCAGCAGGCGGGGGGCAATCCAAGAGACCCAGTACTTC. Translating gives CASRRGAIQETQYF.

The chain recombines TRBV7-6 with TRBJ2-1; 7 bases map to TRBD2. Germline V lookup: CDR1 SGHVS, CDR2 FNYEAQ. V lost 8 bases and J lost 7; bases outside the gene matches: 17. The CDR3 runs to 16 residues. The CDR3 DNA reads as TGTGCCAGCTCCCTTCAACGGGCGGGAGCCCTAAATGAGCAGTTCTTC. Its protein is CASSLQRAGALNEQFF.

The rearrangement uses TRBV6-2 or TRBV6-3 and TRBJ1-5, with 7 bases matching TRBD1. Germline CDR1 reads MNHEY; CDR2 reads SVGEGT. The CDR3 has 15 amino acids. Trimming removed 5 bases from V and 4 bases from J; junction bases left unmatched: 8. In DNA form, the CDR3 reads TGTGCCAGCAGTAATACAGGGGACGGGAATCAGCCCCAGCATTTT. It translates to CASSNTGDGNQPQHF.

This clone has a single count. This chain links TRBV7-9 with TRBJ2-3, with D hard to call. The CDR3 sequence is 13 residues long. CDR1 is SEHNR, CDR2 FQNEAQ, per germline (reference sequence). V dropped 1 base and J dropped 5 bases, with 7 bases sitting between them. The CDR3 DNA reads TGTGCCAGCAGCTTAGGGGCTGTAGATACGCAGTATTTT. Amino acids: CASSLGAVDTQYF.

This chain joins TRBV7-2 and TRBJ2-7; TRBD1 might be the D (6 bases). Between the trimmed V and J ends, which lost 4 bases and 3 bases, there was a span of 10 bases. Germline lookup yields CDR1 SGHTA and CDR2 FQGNSA. The length of the CDR3 is 13 residues. CDR3 bases: TGTGCCAGCAGCTCACTCAGGGGCTACGAGCAGTACTTC. It codes for CASSSLRGYEQYF.

This rearrangement joins TRBV7-2 to TRBJ1-1; 7 positions agree with TRBD1. The CDR3 runs to 12 residues. The ends lost 5 bases at V and 10 bases at J; junction bases unmatched: 7. Germline V gene sequence: CDR1 SGHTA, CDR2 FQGNSA. The CDR3 here is CASSPTGTAAFF. CDR3 in DNA: TGTGCCAGCAGCCCGACCGGGACAGCAGCTTTCTTT.

The V and J genes are TRBV5-4 and TRBJ2-5, with D tentatively TRBD2 (5 bases). Germline values: CDR1 SGHNT, CDR2 YYREEE (reference sequence). This CDR3 has 14 residues. Trimming left V 0 bases short and J 3 bases short, with 9 bases between. The CDR3: CASSLGPGEETQYF. CDR3 sequence (DNA): TGTGCCAGCAGCTTGGGTCCCGGGGAAGAGACCCAGTACTTC.

V and J are TRBV7-3 and TRBJ2-3; 8 bases are shared with TRBD2. V shed 1 base and J 6 bases; nucleotides not matched to a gene: 6. This CDR3 is built from 15 residues. CDR1 and CDR2 (germline): SGHTA, FQGTGA. CDR3 in amino acids: CASSLKRGGDDTQYF. The CDR3 DNA sequence: TGTGCCAGCAGCTTAAAACGGGGGGGCGATGATACGCAGTATTTT.

This chain links TRBV10-3 with TRBJ1-2; possibly TRBD1 for D (5 bases). This CDR3 spans 13 amino acids. V was shortened by 3 bases and J by 7 bases, with 12 bases between the two germline ends. Germline V lookup: CDR1 ENHRY, CDR2 SYGVKD. CDR3 loop: CAISDRQPTGYTF. The DNA of the CDR3 is TGTGCCATCAGTGACCGACAGCCAACTGGCTACACCTTC.